These 20 T cell receptor beta chains share one sample of origin, sequenced in a study of CD8 T cells in ankylosing spondylitis. Notes on the study in general: The study identified a TCR beta motif of under ten highly homologous variants that appeared characteristic of ankylosing spondylitis blood.

These receptors' targets are unknown. Using its own MiXCR run on the 5' RACE reads, TCRdb lists one record per CDR3 protein. The sample carries around 480,000 distinct CDR3 sequences, about 15% recorded once. The sequencing input was blood, either unsorted or a sorted T cell fraction (not recorded which). Source of these receptors: a male donor with ankylosing spondylitis.

This clonotype showed up just a few times. The chain uses TRBV12-3 or TRBV12-4 and TRBJ1-4; tentative D call: TRBD1 (6 bases). The length of the CDR3 is 15 residues. The ends were cut back, 4 bases at V and 4 bases at J, with 13 bases in the middle. The CDR3 nucleotides read TGTGCCAGCAGTTCCTACAGGGCCAATAATGAAAAACTGTTTTTT. As protein: CASSSYRANNEKLFF.

This clonotype has just a few counts. V gene TRBV7-3 combines with J gene TRBJ2-2, with D possibly being TRBD2 (6 bases). V lost 0 bases, J lost 2 bases, and 16 bases lay in between. CDR3 length equals 18 residues. CDR1 and CDR2 (germline): SGHTA, FQGTGA. The DNA for the CDR3 is TGTGCCAGCAGCTTAACGGCGGAGGGGTCGGGAAACACCGGGGAGCTGTTTTTT. Translating it yields CASSLTAEGSGNTGELFF.

The rearrangement uses TRBV5-1 and TRBJ1-6; 7 bases align to TRBD1. Trimming cost V 0 bases and J 2 bases; bases outside gene matches: 5. Germline V lookup: CDR1 SGHRS, CDR2 YFSETQ. The CDR3 is made up of 17 amino acids. The CDR3 here is CASSLVIQGTYNSPLHF. The CDR3 DNA reads as TGCGCCAGCAGCTTGGTGATACAGGGGACCTATAATTCACCCCTCCACTTT. Variable domain in full (rest from reference TRBV5-1 and TRBJ1-6): KAGVTQTPRYLIKTRGQQVTLSCSPISGHRSVSWYQQTPGQGLQFLFEYFSETQRNKGNFPGRFSGRQFSNSRSEMNVSTLELGDSALYLCASSLVIQGTYNSPLHFGNGTRLTVT.

This clonotype turned up a few times. V gene TRBV7-9 combines with J gene TRBJ2-5; TRBD2 agrees at 7 bases. V was pared by 3 bases and J by 5 bases, with 6 bases of the junction left unmatched. CDR1 is SEHNR, CDR2 FQNEAQ, per germline (reference sequence). The CDR3 sequence is 14 residues long. The CDR3 region is CASSLTSPVETQYF. The CDR3 region has the DNA TGTGCCAGCAGCTTGACTAGCCCGGTCGAGACCCAGTACTTC.

The chain carries TRBV7-8 and TRBJ1-1; D gene ambiguous. This CDR3 region has 12 residues. Germline CDR1 is SGHVS and CDR2 is FQNEAQ. V dropped 0 bases and J dropped 11 bases, with 10 bases sitting between them. The CDR3 is CASSLAMSGAFF. Here the CDR3 DNA reads TGTGCCAGCAGCTTAGCTATGAGTGGGGCTTTCTTT.

The chain carries TRBV4-1 and TRBJ2-1, with 14 bases aligning to TRBD2. CDR1 and CDR2 (germline): MGHRA, YSYEKL. V trimming: 0 bases; J trimming: 15 bases; junction bases outside the gene matches: 4. The CDR3 contains 14 residues. CDR3 region: CASSQEGTSGRMFF. CDR3 nucleotides: TGCGCCAGCAGCCAAGAAGGGACTAGCGGGAGAATGTTCTTC.

This clonotype was counted ten times or more. The chain recombines TRBV12-3 or TRBV12-4 with TRBJ2-7, with TRBD1 as a possible D gene (5 bases). Trimming took 6 bases from V and 3 from J, leaving 15 bases between them. CDR3 length equals 14 residues. The CDR3 reads CASSPREKVYEQYF. DNA for the CDR3: TGTGCCAGCAGCCCCAGGGAAAAGGTCTACGAGCAGTACTTC.

Only a few counts were recorded for this clonotype. The chain couples TRBV12-3 or TRBV12-4 to TRBJ2-3, with D possibly being TRBD2 (6 bases). V dropped 0 bases and J dropped 5 bases, with 15 bases sitting between them. This CDR3 is 16 amino acids long. The CDR3 reads CASSLALRPRGDTQYF. CDR3 nucleotide sequence: TGTGCCAGCAGTTTAGCGCTAAGACCGCGGGGAGATACGCAGTATTTT.

The gene calls are TRBV20-1 and TRBJ1-5, with a possible D match to TRBD1 (5 bases). CDR3 size: 15 residues. V lost 6 bases, J lost 0 bases, and 15 bases lay in between. Per the germline V gene, CDR1 is DFQATT and CDR2 is SNEGSKA (reference sequence). CDR3 sequence reads: CSAIARGVSNQPQHF. The CDR3 region has the DNA TGCAGTGCAATCGCAAGAGGGGTTAGCAATCAGCCCCAGCATTTT.

This chain connects TRBV2 to TRBJ2-2, with 8 bases lining up with TRBD1. This CDR3 is 14 amino acids long. V was clipped by 6 bases and J by 4 bases; unmatched bases: 4. CDR1 and CDR2 from the germline V gene are SNHLY and FYNNEI. The CDR3 is CASRDRVSTGELFF. The CDR3 bases are TGTGCCAGCAGGGACAGGGTTTCCACCGGGGAGCTGTTTTTT. The complete variable domain, with remaining parts taken from reference TRBV2 and TRBJ2-2, reads EPEVTQTPSHQVTQMGQEVILRCVPISNHLYFYWYRQILGQKVEFLVSFYNNEISEKSEIFDDQFSVERPDGSNFTLKIRSTKLEDSAMYFCASRDRVSTGELFFGEGSRLTVL.

In this sample, this clonotype turned up a few times. V usage is TRBV7-2 and J usage is TRBJ1-2; D unresolved. This CDR3 has 14 residues. Germline CDR1 and CDR2: SGHTA and FQGNSA. V was cut by 0 bases and J by 6 bases, with 11 bases left in between. CDR3 protein: CASSLAPLIDGYTF. The CDR3 bases are TGTGCCAGCAGCTTAGCCCCTCTGATAGATGGCTACACCTTC.

The chain carries TRBV5-6 and TRBJ2-5; 7 bases match TRBD2. The CDR3 sequence is 13 residues long. Germline V gives CDR1 SGHDT, CDR2 YYEEEE. The junction had 5 bases not matched to a gene; V was cut back by 6 bases and J by 3 bases. The CDR3 DNA follows: TGTGCCAGCAAGCGGGACTTCAAAGAGACCCAGTACTTC. Amino acids: CASKRDFKETQYF.

This clonotype came up a few times. This sequence joins TRBV3-1 and TRBJ1-4; TRBD1 might be the D (5 bases). Germline CDR1 reads LGHDT; CDR2 reads YNNKEL (reference sequence). V lost 4 bases, J lost 10 bases, and 16 bases lay in between. The CDR3 consists of 14 residues. This chain's CDR3 is CASSPNVGDGKLFF. Here the CDR3 DNA reads TGTGCCAGCAGCCCGAATGTGGGGGATGGAAAACTGTTTTTT.

CDR3 sequence (DNA): TGTGCCAGCAGCCTTACTAGCGGATACACAGATACGCAGTATTTT. It translates to CASSLTSGYTDTQYF. V and J are TRBV3-1 and TRBJ2-3; 8 nucleotides agree with TRBD2. The CDR3 is made up of 15 amino acids. Germline CDR1 and CDR2: LGHDT and YNNKEL (reference sequence). Losses at the gene ends were 4 bases for V and 2 bases for J; bases not matched to a gene: 5.

This clonotype was counted a few times. V usage is TRBV5-6 and J usage is TRBJ1-4, with a tentative D call TRBD1 (5 bases). V gave up 1 base and J gave up 5 bases, with 12 bases separating them. Germline-derived CDR1 and CDR2 are SGHDT and YYEEEE. This CDR3 contains 15 residues. The CDR3, as DNA: TGTGCCAGCAGCTTGAACCCGGGGACGAATGAAAAACTGTTTTTT. It yields the protein CASSLNPGTNEKLFF.

This clonotype was counted a few times. This chain uses TRBV7-9 with TRBJ1-1; D ambiguous. This CDR3 region has 14 residues. V lost 5 bases and J 1 base, leaving 11 bases between the germline ends. Germline V gene data show CDR1 as SEHNR and CDR2 as FQNEAQ (reference sequence). In DNA, the CDR3 is TGTGCCAGCAGCCCGGGATTTAGGAACACTGAAGCTTTCTTT. This encodes CASSPGFRNTEAFF.

This clonotype occurred a few times. The chain is built from TRBV5-1 and TRBJ2-7; 9 nucleotides agree with TRBD1. V shed 4 bases, J shed 0 bases, and the junction held 5 bases outside the gene matches. The CDR3 sequence is 15 residues long. In germline, CDR1 is SGHRS, CDR2 YFSETQ. The DNA for the CDR3 is TGCGCCAGCAGCATTGGGGACAGGGTCTCCTACGAGCAGTACTTC. Encoded protein: CASSIGDRVSYEQYF.

This clonotype has only a few counts. The rearrangement links TRBV7-9 to TRBJ1-4, with 12 bases lining up with TRBD1. Trimming at V came to 2 bases and at J to 2 bases, leaving 3 bases not matched to a gene. The CDR3 loop spans 17 amino acids. Germline lookup yields CDR1 SEHNR and CDR2 FQNEAQ (reference sequence). CDR3 DNA: TGTGCCAGCAGCTTAACGGGACAGGGGGCGACTAATGAAAAACTGTTTTTT. It is translated as CASSLTGQGATNEKLFF.

J is TRBJ1-2 and V is TRBV5-1; maybe TRBD1 (6 bases). V lost 4 bases, J lost 4 bases, and 14 bases lay in between. The CDR3 runs to 14 residues. Germline assignment: CDR1 SGHRS and CDR2 YFSETQ. The CDR3 region has the DNA TGCGCCAGCAGCACGGCAGGGGTTGGCTATGGCTACACCTTC. Translated: CASSTAGVGYGYTF.

This chain joins TRBV20-1 and TRBJ2-5; TRBD2 aligns across 11 bases. Germline trimming cut 6 bases from V and 2 bases from J; bases unmatched to any gene: 5. The CDR3 extends over 14 amino acids. The germline CDR1 and CDR2 sequences are DFQATT and SNEGSKA (reference sequence). CDR3 amino acids: CSAVIAGGQETQYF. The CDR3 DNA reads as TGCAGTGCGGTGATAGCGGGGGGGCAAGAGACCCAGTACTTC.